This T cell receptor (beta chain) was captured in a study of T cell changes during pregnancy in multiple sclerosis. The CDR3 has 14 amino acids. Germline values: CDR1 WNHNN, CDR2 SYGVQD (reference sequence). V lost 4 bases, J lost 3 bases, and 13 bases lay in between. The table came from immunoSEQ multiplex PCR; TCRdb's copy has only in-frame clones and leaves some out. The sample lists 40,000 to 55,000 clones, 80% to 90% occurring once. The TCR originated in a female donor with multiple sclerosis, enrolled in a pregnancy study. The rearrangement links TRBV10-1 to TRBJ2-7, with D possibly being TRBD2 (5 bases). This material consisted of CD4+ T cells from peripheral blood mononuclear cells, taken after pregnancy. The CDR3 region has the DNA TGCGCCAGCAGTGGGAGAGGGAAAGACTACGAGCAGTACTTC. This sequence encodes CASSGRGKDYEQYF.